In its sample, the clone carrying this T cell receptor beta chain was seen a few times. Its specificity is unknown. These data come from a study of blood T cells in healthy people across ages. Overall study results and limits: The donors' CMV status was not determined, possibly confounding changes in expanded clonotypes. Among long-lived donors, naive CD4+ cells were more numerous and diversity higher than in aged donors.

All donors came from Russia, were Caucasian and healthy, and spanned ages roughly 6 to 100. It was with a sample-barcoded 5' primer and a J-beta primer mix that a second PCR of roughly 7 to 11 cycles was run. A tag from a template-switch adaptor with 12 random nucleotides marked each cDNA molecule. TCRdb ran MiXCR on the 5' RACE reads and lists one entry per CDR3 protein. The sample lists around 1.5 million distinct CDR3 sequences; approximately 59% were seen once. Sequences were obtained from blood. This clonotype originated in a man younger than 35 in good health.

The CDR3: CAISEPGTSGESYEQYF. The CDR3 DNA is TGTGCCATCAGTGAGCCAGGGACTAGCGGAGAGTCCTACGAGCAGTACTTC. The genes are TRBV10-3 and TRBJ2-7; 11 bases map to TRBD2. CDR1 and CDR2 from the germline V gene are ENHRY and SYGVKD. Trimming at V came to 2 bases and at J to 1 base, leaving 7 bases not matched to a gene. The CDR3 sequence is 17 residues long.